In its sample, the clone carrying this T cell receptor (beta chain) was seen many times. Time point defined: after trial treatment. As to treatment: LDRT plus nivolumab, ipilimumab, low-dose cyclophosphamide and aspirin (RACIN trial). The patients who were eligible all carried advanced solid tumors that lacked tumor-infiltrating lymphocytes, meaning the tumors were TIL-negative. These data belong to a study of low-dose radiotherapy and immunotherapy resistance in tumors. TRAV- and TRBV-specific primers primed first-strand cDNA, covering alpha and beta chains. The authors ran about 20 PCR cycles to amplify TCRs with a constant-region primer and V-primer adapter. TCRdb independently ran MiXCR on the reads; one entry per CDR3 protein. The sample shows roughly 100,000 distinct CDR3 sequences, around 21% of them seen only once. The length of the CDR3 is 16 residues. Germline-derived CDR1 and CDR2 are PRHDT and FYEKMQ (reference sequence). V shed 5 bases, J shed 8 bases, and the junction held 12 bases outside the gene matches.

The sequence was collected from a male donor with prostate cancer. The chain links TRBV13 to TRBJ1-4, with 9 bases that match TRBD1. Specimen: PBMCs, collected after low-dose radiotherapy plus immunotherapy. DNA of the CDR3: TGTGCCAGCAGCACCAACACCGGGACAGGGCCAGAAAAACTGTTTTTT. It yields the protein CASSTNTGTGPEKLFF.